Here is one TCR beta chain with its context. Its antigen is undetermined. The data belong to a study of T cell responses to AZD1222 COVID-19 vaccine. Overall study results and limits: Most donors were white British and more were female, and clonal diversity was possibly underestimated. At baseline, seropositivity was found in only five or six AZD1222 recipients.

Repertoires were generated with immunoSEQ multiplex PCR, while TCRdb's copy carries only in-frame clones and drops some. The sample has some 180,000 clones; 85% to 95% are singletons. This receptor was identified in an adult in good health. Sequencing was performed on peripheral blood, taken on day 0 of AZD1222 vaccination.

The CDR3 sequence: CASSYSAGKAPLHF. CDR3 sequence (DNA): TGTGCCAGCAGTTACTCAGCGGGCAAAGCACCCCTCCACTTT. V usage is TRBV6-5 and J usage is TRBJ1-6; D is uncertain. Per the germline V gene, CDR1 is MNHEY and CDR2 is SVGAGI. V dropped 0 bases and J dropped 11 bases, with 11 bases sitting between them. The CDR3 runs to 14 residues.